A single sample gave rise to the 24 T cell receptor beta chains below, sequenced in a study of cytomegalovirus exposure and HLA in healthy donors. Use of 60 Vbeta and 13 Jbeta primers characterized the PCR. Generated by immunoSEQ multiplex PCR, the TCRdb table keeps only in-frame clones and is missing some. The sample lists 150,000 to 200,000 clones, 60% to 80% occurring once. The material sequenced was PBMCs. The receptors shown here come from a man aged 50 to 59 in good health and CMV-seropositive.

The V call is TRBV19, the J call TRBJ1-2, with 9 bases that match TRBD1. V trimming: 4 bases; J trimming: 8 bases; junction bases outside the gene matches: 17. CDR1 LNHDA and CDR2 SQIVND come from the germline V gene (reference sequence). The CDR3 has 17 amino acids. This CDR3 reads CASSTPPGQGWSRGYTF. The CDR3 nucleotides are TGTGCCAGTAGTACCCCTCCGGGACAGGGTTGGTCGCGCGGCTACACCTTC. Supplemented by reference TRBV19 and TRBJ1-2, the full variable domain reads DGGITQSPKYLFRKEGQNVTLSCEQNLNHDAMYWYRQDPGQGLRLIYYSQIVNDFQKGDIAEGYSVSREKKESFPLTVTSAQKNPTAFYLCASSTPPGQGWSRGYTFGSGTRLTVV.

The rearrangement joins TRBV19 to TRBJ1-5; a possible D gene is TRBD1 (6 bases). The CDR3 loop spans 17 amino acids. CDR1 is LNHDA and CDR2 is SQIVND in the germline V gene (reference sequence). V gave up 2 bases and J gave up 0 bases, with 14 bases separating them. Here the CDR3 DNA reads TGTGCCAGTAGTATATCAGGGGTCCTAAATAGCAATCAGCCCCAGCATTTT. Translating gives CASSISGVLNSNQPQHF. The whole variable domain, remainder taken from reference TRBV19 and TRBJ1-5, is DGGITQSPKYLFRKEGQNVTLSCEQNLNHDAMYWYRQDPGQGLRLIYYSQIVNDFQKGDIAEGYSVSREKKESFPLTVTSAQKNPTAFYLCASSISGVLNSNQPQHFGDGTRLSIL.

The chain has TRBV5-1 and TRBJ1-3; tentative D call: TRBD1 (5 bases). The germline V gene has CDR1 SGHRS and CDR2 YFSETQ. V lost 0 bases and J lost 0, with 10 bases in between. This CDR3 contains 16 residues. For the CDR3, the DNA is TGCGCCAGCAGCTTGGACCAGGGTATCTCTGGAAACACCATATATTTT. Encoded protein: CASSLDQGISGNTIYF. The whole variable domain, remainder taken from reference TRBV5-1 and TRBJ1-3, is KAGVTQTPRYLIKTRGQQVTLSCSPISGHRSVSWYQQTPGQGLQFLFEYFSETQRNKGNFPGRFSGRQFSNSRSEMNVSTLELGDSALYLCASSLDQGISGNTIYFGEGSWLTVV.

The V gene is TRBV27, the J gene TRBJ1-1; the D gene is possibly TRBD1 (5 bases). V was trimmed by 5 bases and J by 1 base, leaving 8 bases between them. Germline values: CDR1 MNHEY, CDR2 SMNVEV (reference sequence). The CDR3 totals 13 residues. The CDR3, as DNA: TGTGCCAGCAGTCGCCAGGGGAACACTGAAGCTTTCTTT. Residues: CASSRQGNTEAFF.

The CDR3 protein is CASNRLAGGDTQYF. CDR3 sequence (DNA): TGTGCCAGCAATCGGCTAGCGGGAGGGGATACGCAGTATTTT. J is TRBJ2-3 and V is TRBV28; 12 positions match TRBD2. The CDR3 covers 14 residues. With 7 bases clipped from V and 6 bases from J, the junction kept 5 bases outside the gene matches. Germline lookup yields CDR1 MDHEN and CDR2 SYDVKM.

This clone is a singleton in its sample. The CDR3 DNA reads TGTGCCAGCAGCTTGGGCGGGGCTGGAAACACCATATATTTT. Translated, it gives CASSLGGAGNTIYF. The chain is built from TRBV5-5 and TRBJ1-3, with no clear D. Trimming took off 0 bases at V and 2 bases at J, with 6 bases between the two ends. The CDR3 consists of 14 residues. Per the germline V gene, CDR1 is SGHKS and CDR2 is YYEKEE (reference sequence).

In its sample, this clone was seen once. CDR3 in amino acids: CASSNGQGAREQYF. In DNA form, the CDR3 reads TGTGCCAGCAGTAACGGACAGGGGGCGCGTGAGCAGTACTTC. This sequence joins TRBV27 and TRBJ2-7; TRBD1 matches 11 bases. The CDR3 loop spans 14 amino acids. With V trimmed by 5 bases and J by 7 bases, 7 bases remained unmatched. Germline V gives CDR1 MNHEY, CDR2 SMNVEV (reference sequence).

This clone was counted once. The CDR3 sequence is CASSLPSRGAIQETQYF. The DNA for the CDR3 is TGTGCCAGCAGCTTACCCTCTAGGGGTGCTATACAAGAGACCCAGTACTTC. The chain carries TRBV13 and TRBJ2-5, with D perhaps TRBD1 (5 bases). Germline lookup yields CDR1 PRHDT and CDR2 FYEKMQ (reference sequence). The germline V and J ends were trimmed by 2 bases and 2 bases, with 18 bases remaining between them. CDR3 size: 17 residues. Variable domain in full (rest from reference TRBV13 and TRBJ2-5): AAGVIQSPRHLIKEKRETATLKCYPIPRHDTVYWYQQGPGQDPQFLISFYEKMQSDKGSIPDRFSAQQFSDYHSELNMSSLELGDSALYFCASSLPSRGAIQETQYFGPGTRLLVL.

This clone came up a few times. The same CDR3 also results from other DNA sequences found in this sample. The chain is built from TRBV4-3 and TRBJ1-1, with no clear D. The CDR3 is 14 residues long. In germline, CDR1 is LGHNA, CDR2 YSLEER. The V gene lost 1 base and the J gene lost 1 base, with 7 bases spanning the gap. The CDR3 reads CASSQVGGNTEAFF. The CDR3 DNA sequence: TGCGCCAGCAGCCAAGTGGGAGGGAACACTGAAGCTTTCTTT.

By proportion, this clone is medium-sized. This chain uses TRBV6-4 with TRBJ2-2; 7 bases map to TRBD2. J was trimmed by 3 bases and V by 4 bases; bases with no gene match: 2. Germline loops: CDR1 MRHNA, CDR2 SNTAGT. The CDR3 runs 14 residues. CDR3 in amino acids: CASSGSGDTGELFF. CDR3 nucleotide sequence: TGTGCCAGCAGTGGGAGCGGGGACACCGGGGAGCTGTTTTTT.

The chain employs TRBV5-1 and TRBJ2-3; TRBD1 matches at 7 bases. CDR1 SGHRS and CDR2 YFSETQ come from the germline V gene. CDR3 length equals 17 residues. J was trimmed by 6 bases and V by 0 bases; bases with no gene match: 13. The CDR3 DNA is TGCGCCAGCAGCTTGGGGACAGGTCGCCATGTAAGGGATACGCAGTATTTT. It yields the protein CASSLGTGRHVRDTQYF.

V and J are TRBV4-1 and TRBJ1-2, with D maybe TRBD1 (5 bases). The V end lost 3 bases, the J end lost 6 bases, and 17 bases lay between the germline ends. The CDR3 extends over 15 amino acids. CDR1 is MGHRA, CDR2 YSYEKL, per germline. CDR3 DNA: TGCGCCAGCAGCCAGACGGAGGGATTAGGGGATGGCTACACCTTC. Residues: CASSQTEGLGDGYTF.

The CDR3 coding sequence is TGTGCCATCAGTGGGGGGACAGGGGGCATGAACACTGAAGCTTTCTTT. Its protein product is CAISGGTGGMNTEAFF. The rearrangement links TRBV10-3 to TRBJ1-1, with 12 positions matching TRBD1. Trimming removed 4 bases from V and 0 bases from J; junction bases left unmatched: 3. Germline CDR1 reads ENHRY; CDR2 reads SYGVKD. The CDR3 covers 16 residues.

The V and J genes are TRBV7-9 and TRBJ2-7; TRBD1 matches at 8 bases. The CDR3 is made up of 19 amino acids. The germline V gene has CDR1 SEHNR and CDR2 FQNEAQ (reference sequence). Unmatched junction bases numbered 18, after V lost 5 bases and J lost 0 bases. CDR3 coding DNA: TGTGCCAGCAGCCTTCTCCCTGGACAGGGCTTTTCGGGCTCCTACGAGCAGTACTTC. It yields the protein CASSLLPGQGFSGSYEQYF.

The rearrangement joins TRBV11-2 to TRBJ2-3; D is ambiguous. CDR1 is SGHAT, CDR2 FQNNGV, per germline. The CDR3 sequence is 12 residues long. With 5 bases removed from V and 0 bases from J, the gap between germline ends came to 3 bases. The CDR3 DNA reads as TGTGCCAGCAGCCCAAGCACAGATACGCAGTATTTT. Translation: CASSPSTDTQYF.

J is TRBJ1-6 and V is TRBV6-6; the D is unclear. CDR1 and CDR2 from the germline V gene are MNHNY and SVGAGI (reference sequence). CDR3 length: 15 residues. V shed 2 bases and J shed 3 bases, with 8 bases lying between them. The CDR3 DNA sequence: TGTGCCAGCAGTTACCAGACACTCTATAATTCACCCCTCCACTTT. Protein product: CASSYQTLYNSPLHF.

The chain has TRBV28 and TRBJ2-2; TRBD1 aligns across 7 bases. With 4 bases clipped from V and 6 bases from J, the junction kept 5 bases outside the gene matches. CDR3 size: 14 residues. Germline V gene lookup returns CDR1 MDHEN and CDR2 SYDVKM. CDR3 region: CASSSTGFAGELFF. Written as DNA, the CDR3 is TGTGCCAGCAGTTCGACAGGGTTCGCCGGGGAGCTGTTTTTT.

V and J are TRBV15 and TRBJ2-1; possible D gene TRBD2, 6 bases. The germline CDR1 and CDR2 sequences are LNHNV and YYDKDF (reference sequence). V lost 5 bases and J 5 bases, leaving 16 bases between the germline ends. CDR3 length: 15 amino acids. The CDR3 here is CATSGRRYGNNEQFF. The DNA of the CDR3 is TGTGCCACCAGCGGGAGGAGGTATGGTAACAATGAGCAGTTCTTC.

V usage is TRBV29-1 and J usage is TRBJ1-1, with 8 bases aligning to TRBD1. The CDR3 has 12 residues. Germline-derived CDR1 and CDR2 are SQVTM and ANQGSEA. The ends lost 6 bases at V and 5 bases at J; junction bases unmatched: 5. CDR3 protein: CSVRTGKTEAFF. Written as DNA, the CDR3 is TGCAGCGTCCGGACAGGGAAAACTGAAGCTTTCTTT.

This rearrangement joins TRBV11-2 to TRBJ1-1; D perhaps matches TRBD1 (6 bases). The CDR3 contains 16 residues. Germline V CDR1 and CDR2: SGHAT, FQNNGV. V lost 5 bases to trimming and J lost 4 bases, with 20 bases between them. The CDR3 region has the DNA TGTGCCAGCAGCCTCTTATCAGGGGTTTCCCCCACTGAAGCTTTCTTT. Its translation: CASSLLSGVSPTEAFF.

The V gene is TRBV7-9, the J gene TRBJ1-1, with a tentative D call TRBD1 (6 bases). Germline V gene lookup returns CDR1 SEHNR and CDR2 FQNEAQ (reference sequence). V shed 3 bases and J shed 8 bases, with 10 bases lying between them. This CDR3 contains 12 residues. CDR3 sequence reads: CASSFDRQEAFF. CDR3 DNA: TGTGCCAGCAGCTTCGACAGGCAAGAAGCTTTCTTT. Based on the CDR3 plus reference TRBV7-9 and TRBJ1-1, the full variable domain is DTGVSQNPRHKITKRGQNVTFRCDPISEHNRLYWYRQTLGQGPEFLTYFQNEAQLEKSRLLSDRFSAERPKGSFSTLEIQRTEQGDSAMYLCASSFDRQEAFFGQGTRLTVV.

This clone has just one count. The genes are TRBV5-1 and TRBJ2-7, with D perhaps matching TRBD1 (6 bases). V lost 4 bases and J 3 bases, leaving 17 bases between the germline ends. The CDR3 covers 15 residues. The germline V gene encodes CDR1 SGHRS and CDR2 YFSETQ. In DNA form, the CDR3 reads TGCGCCAGCAGCCCCTTTACGGACAGAGACTACGAGCAGTACTTC. Its translation: CASSPFTDRDYEQYF.

V usage is TRBV7-9 and J usage is TRBJ2-5; TRBD1 agrees at 11 bases. V shed 5 bases and J 4 bases; nucleotides not matched to a gene: 6. CDR3 length equals 15 residues. The germline V gene has CDR1 SEHNR and CDR2 FQNEAQ (reference sequence). The CDR3 reads CASSRGTGGGETQYF. The CDR3, as DNA: TGTGCCAGCAGCCGGGGGACAGGGGGAGGAGAGACCCAGTACTTC. Using reference TRBV7-9 and TRBJ2-5 for the parts outside the CDR3, the full variable domain is DTGVSQNPRHKITKRGQNVTFRCDPISEHNRLYWYRQTLGQGPEFLTYFQNEAQLEKSRLLSDRFSAERPKGSFSTLEIQRTEQGDSAMYLCASSRGTGGGETQYFGPGTRLLVL.

The CDR3 sequence: CASSQYRASGNTIYF. As DNA, the CDR3 is TGTGCCAGCAGCCAGTACAGGGCATCTGGAAACACCATATATTTT. The V and J genes are TRBV14 and TRBJ1-3, with TRBD1 as a possible D gene (6 bases). Germline values: CDR1 SGHDN, CDR2 FVKESK. V lost 3 bases and J 1 base, leaving 10 bases between the germline ends. The CDR3 covers 15 residues.